A selection of T cell receptor beta chains follows, all from one sample in a study of blood T cell repertoires in COVID-19. The repertoire was sequenced with immunoSEQ multiplex PCR; TCRdb's copy has only in-frame clones and lacks some. The profile shows some 340,000 clones, around nine tenths of them singletons. Sequenced sample: PBMCs or T cells enriched from blood (not recorded which). All receptors come from a woman in her twenties or thirties who had been exposed to COVID-19. CDR3s include the opening cysteine and the closing phenylalanine or tryptophan. D genes are given only for firm matches. Clone size is stated in some rows and not others, as once, few, many or a class when expanded.

cdr3_aa: CASSTRFAEASTDTQYF
cdr3_nt: TGTGCCAGTAGTACCCGGTTTGCGGAGGCTAGCACAGATACGCAGTATTTT
clone_size: -
d_call: -
j_call: TRBJ2-3
v_call: TRBV19

cdr3_aa: CASKQDGNSPLHF
cdr3_nt: TGTGCCAGCAAACAGGACGGGAATTCACCCCTCCACTTT
clone_size: few
d_call: -
j_call: TRBJ1-6
v_call: TRBV21-1

cdr3_aa: CASSLQGSVPNQPQHF
cdr3_nt: TGTGCCAGCAGCTTGCAGGGAAGTGTCCCGAATCAGCCCCAGCATTTT
clone_size: -
d_call: -
j_call: TRBJ1-5
v_call: TRBV5-4

cdr3_aa: CASSLEADTDTQYF
cdr3_nt: TGTGCCAGCAGCTTAGAGGCGGACACAGATACGCAGTATTTT
clone_size: once
d_call: -
j_call: TRBJ2-3
v_call: TRBV13

cdr3_aa: CASSPGADRVKSTF
cdr3_nt: TGTGCCAGCAGCCCGGGCGCAGACAGGGTGAAAAGCACCTTC
clone_size: -
d_call: TRBD1
j_call: TRBJ1-2
v_call: TRBV4-2

cdr3_aa: CASSQPGGGETQYF
cdr3_nt: TGTGCCAGCAGCCAACCGGGGGGGGGAGAGACCCAGTACTTC
clone_size: -
d_call: TRBD2
j_call: TRBJ2-5
v_call: TRBV4-2

cdr3_aa: CASSLDGPRRINYGYTF
cdr3_nt: TGTGCCAGCAGCTTGGATGGGCCCCGTCGGATTAACTATGGCTACACCTTC
clone_size: -
d_call: -
j_call: TRBJ1-2
v_call: TRBV5-4

cdr3_aa: CASSLFEGETEAFF
cdr3_nt: TGTGCCAGCAGCCTCTTTGAGGGAGAGACTGAAGCTTTCTTT
clone_size: -
d_call: -
j_call: TRBJ1-1
v_call: TRBV11-1

cdr3_aa: CASSEPPSGNTIYF
cdr3_nt: TGTGCCAGCAGTGAACCTCCCTCTGGAAACACCATATATTTT
clone_size: -
d_call: -
j_call: TRBJ1-3
v_call: TRBV2

cdr3_aa: CASRDWRNSYEQYF
cdr3_nt: TGTGCCAGTCGCGACTGGAGGAACTCCTACGAGCAGTACTTC
clone_size: -
d_call: -
j_call: TRBJ2-7
v_call: TRBV19

cdr3_aa: CSATRGYEQYF
cdr3_nt: TGCAGTGCAACCCGGGGTTACGAGCAGTACTTC
clone_size: -
d_call: -
j_call: TRBJ2-7
v_call: TRBV20-1

cdr3_aa: CASSATGQVMANEQFF
cdr3_nt: TGTGCCAGCAGCGCTACGGGACAGGTTATGGCGAATGAGCAGTTCTTC
clone_size: -
d_call: TRBD1
j_call: TRBJ2-1
v_call: TRBV9

cdr3_aa: CASSESPGDDTEAFF
cdr3_nt: TGTGCCAGCAGTGAATCGCCAGGGGATGATACTGAAGCTTTCTTT
clone_size: -
d_call: -
j_call: TRBJ1-1
v_call: TRBV6-1

cdr3_aa: CASSSTYSSYEQYF
cdr3_nt: TGTGCCAGCAGTTCAACCTACAGCTCCTACGAGCAGTACTTC
clone_size: -
d_call: -
j_call: TRBJ2-7
v_call: TRBV6-5

cdr3_aa: CAISETGNTEAFF
cdr3_nt: TGTGCCATCAGTGAAACAGGTAACACTGAAGCTTTCTTT
clone_size: -
d_call: -
j_call: TRBJ1-1
v_call: TRBV10-3

cdr3_aa: CASRRGQGNRDGELFF
cdr3_nt: TGCGCCAGCAGGCGGGGACAGGGTAACCGGGACGGGGAGCTGTTTTTT
clone_size: -
d_call: TRBD1
j_call: TRBJ2-2
v_call: TRBV5-1

cdr3_aa: CASSDGRGQGWDYTEAFF
cdr3_nt: TGTGCCAGCAGCGACGGCCGAGGACAGGGTTGGGACTACACTGAAGCTTTCTTT
clone_size: -
d_call: TRBD1
j_call: TRBJ1-1
v_call: TRBV9

cdr3_aa: CASSFLGADYTGELFF
cdr3_nt: TGTGCCAGCAGCTTTTTGGGAGCGGATTACACCGGGGAGCTGTTTTTT
clone_size: -
d_call: -
j_call: TRBJ2-2
v_call: TRBV5-4